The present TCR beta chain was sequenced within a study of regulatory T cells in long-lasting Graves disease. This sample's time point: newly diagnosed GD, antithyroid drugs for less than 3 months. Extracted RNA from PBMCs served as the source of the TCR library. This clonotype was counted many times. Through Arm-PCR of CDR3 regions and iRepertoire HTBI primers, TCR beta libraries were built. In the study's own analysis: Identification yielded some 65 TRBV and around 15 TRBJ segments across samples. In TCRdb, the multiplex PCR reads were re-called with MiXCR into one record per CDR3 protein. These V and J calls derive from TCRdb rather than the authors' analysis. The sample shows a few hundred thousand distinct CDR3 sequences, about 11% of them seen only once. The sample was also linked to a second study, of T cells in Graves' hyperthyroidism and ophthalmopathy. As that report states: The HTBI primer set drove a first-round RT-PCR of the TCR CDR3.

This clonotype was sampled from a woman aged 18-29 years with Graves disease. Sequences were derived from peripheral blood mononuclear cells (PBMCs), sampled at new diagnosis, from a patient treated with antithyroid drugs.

CDR3 residues: CASSLYEWASPMNTEAFF. In DNA, the CDR3 is TGTGCCAGCAGTTTATACGAGTGGGCCTCACCCATGAACACTGAAGCTTTCTTT. The chain joins TRBV12-3 or TRBV12-4 to TRBJ1-1, with D hard to call. V dropped 2 bases and J dropped 0 bases, with 19 bases sitting between them. The CDR3 runs 18 residues.